One sample yielded the 11 T cell receptor beta chains listed below, sequenced in a study of blood T cell repertoires in COVID-19. Clones were sequenced by immunoSEQ multiplex PCR, and TCRdb holds only the in-frame ones, with some missing. The table has about 250,000 clones, over 75% seen once. The sequencing sample was made of peripheral blood. Receptors originate from a young woman with acute or convalescent COVID-19.

The chain combines TRBV7-2 with TRBJ2-3; 11 bases agree with TRBD2. The CDR3 covers 14 residues. V was pared by 5 bases and J by 7 bases, with 5 bases of the junction left unmatched. Germline CDR1 and CDR2: SGHTA and FQGNSA. For the CDR3, the DNA is TGTGCCAGCAGCCATACTAGCGGGGGAAATACGCAGTATTTT. The encoded protein is CASSHTSGGNTQYF.

The table lists this clone with a few counts. This chain's CDR3 is CASSKGRGYNQPQHF. In DNA form, the CDR3 reads TGTGCCAGCTCCAAGGGGAGGGGTTACAATCAGCCCCAGCATTTT. This sequence joins TRBV18 and TRBJ1-5; TRBD1 is a possible D gene (5 bases). V lost 6 bases and J lost 3, with 15 bases in between. Germline V gene data show CDR1 as KGHSH and CDR2 as LQKENI. This CDR3 contains 15 residues.

In regard to this clone: The sample contains more than one DNA sequence encoding this CDR3. This chain connects TRBV4-3 to TRBJ2-2, with TRBD2 identical over 9 bases. Germline V lookup: CDR1 LGHNA, CDR2 YSLEER. The V and J ends lost 3 bases and 5 bases, in that order; junction bases with no gene match: 1. This CDR3 contains 14 residues. CDR3 residues: CASSQLAGTGELFF. The CDR3 DNA is TGCGCCAGCAGCCAGCTAGCGGGGACCGGGGAGCTGTTTTTT.

The chain's CDR3 is CASSQDGWCTFF. For the CDR3, the DNA is TGCGCCAGCAGCCAAGACGGGTGGTGTACTTTCTTT. The rearrangement uses TRBV4-3 and TRBJ1-1; unclear D gene. The length of the CDR3 is 12 residues. V was clipped by 0 bases and J by 12 bases, with 11 bases between them. The germline V gene encodes CDR1 LGHNA and CDR2 YSLEER.

This clone has a single count. The chain recombines TRBV27 with TRBJ2-3, with 10 bases fitting TRBD2. Germline trimming cut 2 bases from V and 1 base from J; bases unmatched to any gene: 3. Germline values: CDR1 MNHEY, CDR2 SMNVEV (reference sequence). This CDR3 region has 16 residues. Here the CDR3 DNA reads TGTGCCAGCAGTTTAACCGGGACTAGCGGCACAGATACGCAGTATTTT. This codes for CASSLTGTSGTDTQYF.

This rearrangement joins TRBV7-9 to TRBJ1-1; D gene ambiguous. There are 14 residues in the CDR3. Trimming stripped 1 base from V and 5 bases from J, with 11 bases between. Germline V CDR1 and CDR2: SEHNR, FQNEAQ (reference sequence). The CDR3 here is CASSLVEGRTEAFF. The CDR3 nucleotides are TGTGCCAGCAGCTTAGTTGAAGGGAGGACTGAAGCTTTCTTT.

The CDR3 coding sequence is TGTGCCAGCAGCCAAGGACGACTAGCGGGAGATCGGGAGACCCAGTACTTC. This codes for CASSQGRLAGDRETQYF. The V gene is TRBV3-1 (or the pseudogene TRBV3-2), the J gene TRBJ2-5; 12 bases agree with TRBD2. From germline, CDR1 is LGHDT and CDR2 YNNKEL (reference sequence). J lost 5 bases, V lost 1 base, and 8 bases had no gene match. The CDR3 has 17 residues.

CDR3 region: CASSYNRGGEQYF. Written as DNA, the CDR3 is TGTGCCAGCAGTTACAACAGGGGGGGGGAGCAGTACTTC. The V and J genes are TRBV6-2 or TRBV6-3 and TRBJ2-7; D is possibly TRBD1 (8 bases). The germline V and J ends were trimmed by 2 bases and 7 bases, with 12 bases remaining between them. The CDR3 has 13 residues. CDR1 and CDR2 (germline): MNHEY, SVGEGT.

The count of this clone is one. The chain couples TRBV5-1 to TRBJ2-3; D not resolved. Deletions cut 8 bases from V and 6 bases from J, with 16 bases between. The CDR3 contains 13 residues. From germline, CDR1 is SGHRS and CDR2 YFSETQ. CDR3 nucleotide sequence: TGCGCCAGTTCTTTCGGGTTATACGATACGCAGTATTTT. This translates into CASSFGLYDTQYF.

The chain carries TRBV3-1 (or the pseudogene TRBV3-2) and TRBJ1-2, with D maybe TRBD1 (5 bases). The CDR3 contains 14 residues. Germline V gives CDR1 LGHDT, CDR2 YNNKEL (reference sequence). V shed 3 bases and J shed 3 bases, with 11 bases lying between them. Here the CDR3 reads CASSHHQGDYGYTF. The CDR3 bases are TGTGCCAGCAGCCACCATCAGGGTGACTATGGCTACACCTTC.

CDR3 sequence (DNA): TGTGCCTGGAGTGCGCAGGGGGCTTATACTGAAGCTTTCTTT. It yields the protein CAWSAQGAYTEAFF. This chain uses TRBV30 with TRBJ1-1; 8 bases are shared with TRBD1. CDR1 and CDR2 from the germline V gene are GTSNPN and SVGIG (reference sequence). V shed 1 base and J 5 bases; nucleotides not matched to a gene: 6. The CDR3 has 14 amino acids.